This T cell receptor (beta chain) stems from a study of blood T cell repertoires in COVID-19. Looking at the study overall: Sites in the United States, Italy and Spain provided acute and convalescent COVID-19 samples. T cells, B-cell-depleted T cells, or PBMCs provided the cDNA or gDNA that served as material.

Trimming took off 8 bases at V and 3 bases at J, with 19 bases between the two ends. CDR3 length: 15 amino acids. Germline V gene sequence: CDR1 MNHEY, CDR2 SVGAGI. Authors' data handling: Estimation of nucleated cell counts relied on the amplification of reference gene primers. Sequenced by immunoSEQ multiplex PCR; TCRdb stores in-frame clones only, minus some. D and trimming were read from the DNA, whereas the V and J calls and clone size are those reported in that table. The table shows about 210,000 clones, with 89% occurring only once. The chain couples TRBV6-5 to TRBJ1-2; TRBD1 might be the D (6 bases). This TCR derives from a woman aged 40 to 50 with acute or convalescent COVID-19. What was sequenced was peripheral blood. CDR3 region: CASSITPDSYYGYTF. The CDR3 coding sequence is TGTGCCAGCTCTATCACGCCGGACAGCTACTATGGCTACACCTTC.